One sample yielded the 15 T cell receptor beta chains listed below, sequenced in a study of metastatic and nonmetastatic thyroid tumors. No treatment had been given to any patient before thyroid surgery. TCRdb re-processed the PCR reads through MiXCR. In the table there are around 30,000 clones, around 17% of which are singletons. Sequencing was carried out using blood. The origin of the receptors is a female donor with papillary thyroid cancer or a benign thyroid nodule (not recorded which). Some clones in this sample may be carry-over from other donors' samples.

For this clone: Relative to the germline gene, one junction end is altered; a read error may explain this. The V gene is TRBV7-8, the J gene TRBJ2-5; D unresolved. CDR3 length: 15 residues. Germline V gene data show CDR1 as SGHVS and CDR2 as FQNEAQ. The CDR3 spells CASILVVRLRETQYF. CDR3 nucleotide sequence: TGCGCCAGCATCTTAGTCGTCAGGTTGCGAGAGACCCAGTACTTC. Using reference TRBV7-8 and TRBJ2-5 for the parts outside the CDR3, the full variable domain is GAGVSQSPRYKVAKRGQDVALRCDPISGHVSLFWYQQALGQGPEFLTYFQNEAQLDKSGLPSDRFFAERPEGSVSTLKIQRTQQEDSAVYLCASILVVRLRETQYFGPGTRLLVL.

This clone has ten or more counts. The CDR3 protein is CSVELASTGELFF. The CDR3 DNA follows: TGCAGCGTTGAGTTGGCTTCCACCGGGGAGCTGTTTTTT. The rearrangement links TRBV29-1 to TRBJ2-2; D is ambiguous. Per the germline V gene, CDR1 is SQVTM and CDR2 is ANQGSEA. The CDR3 length is 13 residues. The V end was cut by 3 bases, the J end by 4 bases, with 9 bases between.

Relative to its sample, this clone is medium-sized. The CDR3 sequence is CASSLQGQITGELFF. The CDR3 DNA is TGTGCCAGCAGCCTCCAGGGACAGATCACCGGGGAGCTGTTTTTT. The chain has TRBV11-3 and TRBJ2-2, with TRBD1 matching 7 bases. Trimming cost V 5 bases and J 4 bases; bases outside gene matches: 7. This CDR3 spans 15 amino acids. Germline V gives CDR1 SGHNT, CDR2 YENEEA.

The table lists this clone with many counts. The J gene is TRBJ1-2, the V gene TRBV7-2; the D is unclear. Trimming removed 2 bases at V and 2 bases at J, with 3 bases between. Germline lookup yields CDR1 SGHTA and CDR2 FQGNSA. This CDR3 contains 12 residues. This CDR3 is CASSLKNYGYTF. In DNA, the CDR3 is TGTGCCAGCAGCTTAAAAAACTATGGCTACACCTTC.

This clone was seen many times. The rearrangement uses TRBV28 and TRBJ2-6; 8 bases match TRBD2. The CDR3 is 17 residues long. V dropped 5 bases and J dropped 0; count of bases not matched to a gene: 6. The germline gives CDR1 MDHEN, CDR2 SYDVKM. CDR3 coding DNA: TGTGCCAGCAGTGCCGGGGGGGCGAACTCTGGGGCCAACGTCCTGACTTTC. Translated: CASSAGGANSGANVLTF. Variable domain in full (rest from reference TRBV28 and TRBJ2-6): DVKVTQSSRYLVKRTGEKVFLECVQDMDHENMFWYRQDPGLGLRLIYFSYDVKMKEKGDIPEGYSVSREKKERFSLILESASTNQTSMYLCASSAGGANSGANVLTFGAGSRLTVL.

This clone was detected many times. The rearrangement joins TRBV4-1 to TRBJ1-4, with TRBD1 identical over 9 bases. V lost 1 base, J lost 7 bases, and 7 bases stayed unmatched. This CDR3 comprises 16 residues. Germline values: CDR1 MGHRA, CDR2 YSYEKL. CDR3 nucleotide sequence: TGCGCCAGCAGCCAAGCGAGGCTGGGACAGGGTGAAAAACTGTTTTTT. It is translated as CASSQARLGQGEKLFF.

In this sample, this clone turned up once. This rearrangement joins TRBV20-1 to TRBJ2-7; D tentatively reads TRBD1 or TRBD2 (5 bases each). Looked up from germline, CDR1 is DFQATT and CDR2 is SNEGSKA (reference sequence). The V end was cut by 6 bases, the J end by 6 bases, with 15 bases between. The CDR3 is 12 amino acids. CDR3 protein: CSACPRGSEQYF. For the CDR3, the DNA is TGCAGTGCGTGTCCGAGGGGCAGCGAGCAGTACTTC.

This clone was observed a handful of times. The rearrangement links TRBV6-1 to TRBJ2-3; 11 nucleotides match TRBD2. The CDR3 spans 16 residues. Germline V lookup: CDR1 MNHNS, CDR2 SASEGT. The trim removed 7 bases at V and 7 bases at J, leaving 13 bases unmatched. CDR3 region: CASIGLAGGQGYTQYF. CDR3 DNA: TGTGCCAGCATCGGTCTAGCGGGAGGACAGGGGTATACGCAGTATTTT.

This clone came up many times. CDR3 amino acids: CASSHGLAGIIAQETQYF. In nucleotides, the CDR3 is TGCGCCAGCAGCCATGGACTAGCGGGAATTATAGCCCAAGAGACCCAGTACTTC. The V and J genes are TRBV4-1 and TRBJ2-5, with 12 positions matching TRBD2. This CDR3 has 18 residues. The germline gives CDR1 MGHRA, CDR2 YSYEKL. J was trimmed by 1 base and V by 3 bases; bases with no gene match: 9.

The chain is built from TRBV2 and TRBJ2-2; D gene uncertain. Trimming removed 6 bases from V and 3 bases from J, with 20 bases in between. The germline V gene encodes CDR1 SNHLY and CDR2 FYNNEI. The CDR3 is 17 residues long. The CDR3: CASRPLELRRDTGELFF. Written as DNA, the CDR3 is TGTGCCAGCAGACCTCTAGAGCTCCGCCGCGACACCGGGGAGCTGTTTTTT.

About this clone: One junction end does not reproduce the germline sequence, and a read error may be involved. The chain links TRBV7-3 to TRBJ2-2, with D perhaps matching TRBD2 (5 bases). The CDR3 contains 13 residues. Germline V gene data show CDR1 as SGHTA and CDR2 as FQGTGA. The CDR3 loop is CAGSSSDIGDLFF. DNA for the CDR3: TGTGCCGGCAGCTCCTCCGATATCGGGGATCTGTTTTTT.

This clone has ten or more counts. The chain uses TRBV20-1 and TRBJ2-2; 12 bases match TRBD2. CDR3 length: 16 amino acids. After removal of 6 bases from V and 5 bases from J, the junction contained 10 bases not matched to a gene. The germline CDR1 and CDR2 sequences are DFQATT and SNEGSKA (reference sequence). The CDR3 coding sequence is TGCAGTGCGCTGGGGGCGGGGACTAGCGGGACCGGGGAGCTGTTTTTT. Protein: CSALGAGTSGTGELFF.

This clone was found many times. This chain links TRBV2 with TRBJ2-5, with 13 bases aligning to TRBD2. The germline V gene encodes CDR1 SNHLY and CDR2 FYNNEI. CDR3 length: 16 residues. V lost 8 bases and J lost 3; bases outside the gene matches: 9. The CDR3 loop is CASCSTGLAGEETQYF. DNA for the CDR3: TGTGCCAGCTGCTCTACCGGACTAGCGGGAGAAGAGACCCAGTACTTC.

This clone is labeled as medium-sized (0.01 to 0.1%). This sequence joins TRBV20-1 and TRBJ1-2, with 9 bases that match TRBD1. The V gene's germline CDR1 is DFQATT and CDR2 SNEGSKA (reference sequence). The CDR3 loop spans 15 amino acids. Trimming cost V 6 bases and J 8 bases; bases outside gene matches: 16. Here the CDR3 reads CSANEWGTGQYGYTF. The CDR3 coding sequence is TGCAGTGCAAACGAGTGGGGGACAGGGCAATACGGCTACACCTTC.

This clone was counted at least ten times. V is TRBV5-6 and J is TRBJ2-2; D perhaps matches TRBD1 (6 bases). Looked up from germline, CDR1 is SGHDT and CDR2 is YYEEEE. The CDR3 spans 14 residues. Trimming took 5 bases from V and 6 from J, leaving 14 bases between them. This CDR3 reads CASRPTGFAGELFF. The DNA for the CDR3 is TGTGCCAGCAGACCTACAGGGTTCGCCGGGGAGCTGTTTTTT.